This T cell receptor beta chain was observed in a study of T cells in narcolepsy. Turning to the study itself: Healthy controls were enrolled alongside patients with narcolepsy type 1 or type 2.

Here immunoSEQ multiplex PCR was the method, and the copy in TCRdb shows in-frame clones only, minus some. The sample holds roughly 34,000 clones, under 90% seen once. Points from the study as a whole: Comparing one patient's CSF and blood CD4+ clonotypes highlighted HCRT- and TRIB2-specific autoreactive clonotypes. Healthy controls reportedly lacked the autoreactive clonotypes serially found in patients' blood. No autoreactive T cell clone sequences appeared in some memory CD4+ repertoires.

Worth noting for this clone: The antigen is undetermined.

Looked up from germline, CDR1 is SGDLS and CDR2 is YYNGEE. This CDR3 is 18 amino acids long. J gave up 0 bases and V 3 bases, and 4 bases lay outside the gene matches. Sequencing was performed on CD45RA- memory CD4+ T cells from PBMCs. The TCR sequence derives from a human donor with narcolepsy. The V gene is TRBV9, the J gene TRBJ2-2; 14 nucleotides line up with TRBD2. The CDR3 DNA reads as TGTGCCAGCAGCGCCGGGACTAGCGGGGGCCCGAACACCGGGGAGCTGTTTTTT. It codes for CASSAGTSGGPNTGELFF.